This T cell receptor (beta chain) was identified in a study of T cell responses to AZD1222 COVID-19 vaccine. Data came from immunoSEQ multiplex PCR; TCRdb stores just in-frame clones and leaves some out. The top ten hold about 15% of the sample, which has 130,000 to 150,000 clones, roughly 88% seen once. The CDR3 is 16 amino acids. Germline V gene lookup returns CDR1 SGHVS and CDR2 FQNEAQ. Trimming cost V 4 bases and J 8 bases; bases outside gene matches: 7. This material consisted of peripheral blood, taken on day 0 of AZD1222 vaccination. The sequence was collected from an adult in good health. This rearrangement joins TRBV7-8 to TRBJ2-1; 14 bases match TRBD2. CDR3 in amino acids: CASSSQGLAGEDEQFF. CDR3 bases: TGTGCCAGCAGCTCGCAGGGACTAGCGGGGGAGGATGAGCAGTTCTTC.